These 14 T cell receptor beta chains were sequenced from one sample in a study of blood T cell repertoires in COVID-19. The table came from immunoSEQ multiplex PCR; TCRdb's copy has only in-frame clones and leaves some out. The sample has about 200,000 clones; roughly three quarters are singletons. The sample was peripheral blood. The receptors originated from a woman aged 40 to 50 with COVID-19, enrolled during active disease.

The chain employs TRBV27 and TRBJ2-1; D perhaps matches TRBD1 (6 bases). CDR1 is MNHEY, CDR2 SMNVEV, per germline (reference sequence). With 3 bases removed from V and 7 bases from J, the gap between germline ends came to 22 bases. The CDR3 contains 17 residues. This CDR3 is CASSFDPRDKRGNEQFF. DNA for the CDR3: TGTGCCAGCAGTTTCGACCCCCGGGACAAAAGGGGAAATGAGCAGTTCTTC.

The chain links TRBV6-6 to TRBJ1-2; 7 nucleotides agree with TRBD1. V lost 5 bases and J lost 3; bases outside the gene matches: 6. The length of the CDR3 is 14 residues. Germline lookup yields CDR1 MNHNY and CDR2 SVGAGI (reference sequence). CDR3 loop: CASSARQGDYGYTF. In nucleotides, the CDR3 is TGTGCCAGCAGTGCCCGACAGGGCGACTATGGCTACACCTTC.

The chain employs TRBV5-8 and TRBJ2-5; 11 bases match TRBD1. V trimming: 4 bases; J trimming: 4 bases; junction bases outside the gene matches: 6. Per germline, CDR1 SGHTS and CDR2 YDEGEE. This CDR3 is built from 15 residues. CDR3 residues: CASSPWTGGAETQYF. CDR3 in DNA: TGTGCCAGCAGCCCCTGGACAGGGGGCGCAGAGACCCAGTACTTC.

The V gene is TRBV5-1, the J gene TRBJ2-2; D is possibly TRBD2 (7 bases). Germline V gene lookup returns CDR1 SGHRS and CDR2 YFSETQ. This CDR3 has 16 amino acids. Deletions cut 7 bases from V and 4 bases from J, with 20 bases between. In DNA, the CDR3 is TGCGCCAGCGTCCCTCCGGGGAGGGGGAGCACCGGGGAGCTGTTTTTT. It translates to CASVPPGRGSTGELFF.

The V gene is TRBV30, the J gene TRBJ1-1; D ambiguous. The CDR3 is 17 residues long. Germline V gene sequence: CDR1 GTSNPN, CDR2 SVGIG (reference sequence). V was clipped by 2 bases and J by 7 bases, with 26 bases between them. CDR3 bases: TGTGCCTGGAGTCCAGCAACCTCTGGGAGAGTCGGAATTGAAGCTTTCTTT. This encodes CAWSPATSGRVGIEAFF.

This clone was seen at least ten times. The CDR3 spells CAISEDRRNYEQYF. CDR3 in DNA: TGTGCCATCAGTGAGGACAGGCGAAACTACGAGCAGTACTTC. This sequence joins TRBV10-3 and TRBJ2-7, with D perhaps matching TRBD1 (6 bases). Germline CDR1 is ENHRY and CDR2 is SYGVKD. This CDR3 comprises 14 residues. Between the trimmed V and J ends, which lost 2 bases and 3 bases, there was a span of 11 bases.

This clone was recorded once. This chain joins TRBV6-5 and TRBJ2-7; maybe TRBD2 (6 bases). Germline V gives CDR1 MNHEY, CDR2 SVGAGI. The CDR3 runs to 15 residues. Trimming shortened V by 2 bases and J by 2 bases, and 13 bases separated the two germline ends. CDR3 bases: TGTGCCAGCAGTTACGGAGGAGCGGGCCCCTACGAGCAGTACTTC. The encoded protein is CASSYGGAGPYEQYF.

This clone showed up just once. The chain combines TRBV5-1 with TRBJ1-1, with TRBD1 matching 12 bases. This CDR3 has 15 amino acids. V was pared by 6 bases and J by 1 base, with 4 bases of the junction left unmatched. CDR1 is SGHRS, CDR2 YFSETQ, per germline. CDR3 bases: TGCGCCAGCAAGGGGACAGGGGGCGCGAACACTGAAGCTTTCTTT. Its translation: CASKGTGGANTEAFF.

At least ten counts were recorded for this clone. The chain combines TRBV7-9 with TRBJ2-4; a possible D gene is TRBD2 (6 bases). Germline loops: CDR1 SEHNR, CDR2 FQNEAQ (reference sequence). V lost 6 bases to trimming and J lost 2 bases, with 17 bases between them. CDR3 length equals 16 residues. The CDR3: CASRDPRGVTKNIQYF. As DNA, the CDR3 is TGTGCCAGCAGGGACCCGCGCGGGGTGACCAAAAACATTCAGTACTTC. The whole variable domain, remainder taken from reference TRBV7-9 and TRBJ2-4, is DTGVSQNPRHKITKRGQNVTFRCDPISEHNRLYWYRQTLGQGPEFLTYFQNEAQLEKSRLLSDRFSAERPKGSFSTLEIQRTEQGDSAMYLCASRDPRGVTKNIQYFGAGTRLSVL.

The chain recombines TRBV9 with TRBJ2-7; TRBD1 agrees at 11 bases. Trimming took 4 bases from V and 6 from J; bases not matched to a gene: 6. Per the germline V gene, CDR1 is SGDLS and CDR2 is YYNGEE. The CDR3 loop spans 14 amino acids. The chain's CDR3 is CASSSRTGGGEQYF. CDR3 in DNA: TGTGCCAGCAGCTCTCGGACAGGGGGCGGCGAGCAGTACTTC.

J is TRBJ2-1 and V is TRBV5-4; D is ambiguous. The CDR3 covers 13 residues. Per the germline V gene, CDR1 is SGHNT and CDR2 is YYREEE (reference sequence). V gave up 5 bases and J gave up 8 bases, with 14 bases separating them. The CDR3 reads CASSLAASDEQFF. The CDR3 nucleotides are TGTGCCAGCAGTCTTGCCGCCTCGGATGAGCAGTTCTTC.

The chain uses TRBV24-1 and TRBJ2-3; tentatively, D is TRBD2 (6 bases). V was pared by 5 bases and J by 2 bases, with 10 bases between. From germline, CDR1 is KGHDR and CDR2 SFDVKD. This CDR3 comprises 14 residues. The CDR3 sequence: CATSGAGPTDTQYF. Written as DNA, the CDR3 is TGTGCCACCAGTGGTGCGGGGCCCACAGATACGCAGTATTTT.

This rearrangement joins TRBV7-9 to TRBJ2-2, with a tentative D call TRBD1 (6 bases). V lost 2 bases and J 2 bases, leaving 12 bases between the germline ends. CDR3 length: 16 residues. Per germline, CDR1 SEHNR and CDR2 FQNEAQ (reference sequence). CDR3 protein: CASSLTSGTNTGELFF. DNA for the CDR3: TGTGCCAGCAGCTTAACCTCGGGGACAAACACCGGGGAGCTGTTTTTT.

The chain employs TRBV16 and TRBJ1-2; no clear D gene. Trimming took off 2 bases at V and 5 bases at J, with 9 bases between the two ends. The CDR3 is made up of 13 amino acids. Germline V gene data show CDR1 as KGHSY and CDR2 as FQNENV. In DNA, the CDR3 is TGTGCCAGCAGCCAAGGGAGCTCTTATGGCTACACCTTC. Translating it yields CASSQGSSYGYTF. Looking up the rest from reference TRBV16 and TRBJ1-2 gives the full variable domain: GEEVAQTPKHLVRGEGQKAKLYCAPIKGHSYVFWYQQVLKNEFKFLISFQNENVFDETGMPKERFSAKCLPNSPCSLEIQATKLEDSAVYFCASSQGSSYGYTFGSGTRLTVV.